The TCR beta chain under discussion was sequenced for a study of CD8 T cells in ankylosing spondylitis (dated by TCRdb to 2016 to 2017). About the full investigation: T cell receptor beta repertoires were profiled in healthy donors and ankylosing spondylitis patients so that disease-linked TCR variants could be found. The full study cohort comprised about 23 ankylosing spondylitis patients and over a hundred healthy donors. Samples of peripheral blood were taken, and for ankylosing spondylitis patients, synovial fluid was collected as well.

The CDR3 goes from the cysteine to the phenylalanine over 11 residues. Only the CDR3 DNA is retained, 33 bases long and in frame from the first base. V is cut by 6 bases and J by 5 bases, and the space between the germline ends is 8 bases. Study-wide findings and limitations: Some of the motif variants had been reported before in the synovial fluid and blood of reactive arthritis patients, a finding that suggests common disease-initiation mechanisms. The disease-linked clones were reported as significantly enriched in matched synovial fluid samples from ankylosing spondylitis patients. A CD8+ phenotype was shown by the disease-linked clones, which were found at relatively low frequencies in peripheral blood. Blood from ankylosing spondylitis patients appeared to be characterized by a TCR beta motif made up of several highly homologous amino acid variants.

The listed sequencing device is Illumina HiSeq 2500. Quantitative 5'-RACE with molecular barcodes was used to prepare TCR beta libraries. On the study's bioinformatics: To identify disease-linked TCR variants, a new computational method was used, one built on a probabilistic model of VDJ rearrangement. Using fastp trimming at Q25 and MiXCR clonotype assembly, TCRdb reanalyzed the public sequencing data and kept in-frame beta chains. When rows share a CDR3 protein, they turn into one entry using the most common DNA and genes. The V and J calls come from TCRdb's annotation, not from the publication. The sample has approximately 220,000 distinct CDR3 sequences on record, 10% of them singletons. 20% to 25% of the sample belongs to the ten largest clones. This clonotype was found many times. Its specific antigen is unknown. No per-base quality is available; no much larger clone lies one base away.

This TCR was recovered from a male donor with ankylosing spondylitis or in good health (not recorded which). The specimen sequenced was blood, either unsorted or a sorted T cell fraction (not recorded which). Rearrangement joined TRBV12-3 or TRBV12-4 to TRBJ2-7; the D gene assignment is ambiguous. The nucleotide sequence is TGTGCCAGCAGCCTTTACCACGAGCAGTACTTC. This sequence encodes CASSLYHEQYF.